The source of this T cell receptor beta chain is a study of response to subunit inactivated influenza vaccine. TCRdb processed the RT-PCR reads anew with MiXCR; each CDR3 protein has one entry. Here the sample spans some 500,000 distinct CDR3 sequences, 16% being singletons. Study-wide points: With each seasonal influenza vaccination, the authors suggested, few new T cells are recruited.

V was trimmed by 2 bases and J by 2 bases, leaving 6 bases between them. The germline CDR1 and CDR2 sequences are SNHLY and FYNNEI. CDR3 length equals 13 residues. The sample holds a few counts of this clonotype. The target antigen is unknown. Sequenced here: CD4+ T cells sorted from PBMCs, sampled around 25 months after vaccination. The sequence was collected from a man aged 50-75 years who received an inactivated influenza vaccine. This rearrangement joins TRBV2 to TRBJ1-2, with D uncertain. Here the CDR3 DNA reads TGTGCCAGCAGTGAACTGGGAAACTATGGCTACACCTTC. It is translated as CASSELGNYGYTF.